The rows below give T cell receptor beta chains drawn from one sample of a study of T cells in tuberculosis. Data came from immunoSEQ multiplex PCR; TCRdb stores just in-frame clones and leaves some out. This sample yields about 88,000 clones, of which roughly 88% are seen a single time; approximately 2% belongs to the top ten. The sequencing sample was made of CD1b-GMM tetramer-negative cells sorted from PBMCs. These TCRs come from an adult woman with latent tuberculosis. CDR3s include the opening cysteine and the closing phenylalanine or tryptophan. The order of the fields is clone size, D gene, V gene, CDR3 length, J gene, CDR3 protein, CDR3 DNA. D genes are given only for firm matches. Clone size is not always given. Where it is, it says once, few, many or a class for expanded clones.

>.|.|TRBV6-6|13|TRBJ2-7
CASSYAGAYEQYF
TGTGCCAGCAGTTACGCCGGGGCCTACGAGCAGTACTTC
>.|.|TRBV15|14|TRBJ2-4
CATIRARGARIQYF
TGTGCCACCATAAGGGCCCGGGGGGCAAGAATTCAGTACTTC
>.|.|TRBV5-1|16|TRBJ2-3
CASSERTGHLTDTQYF
TGCGCCAGCAGCGAACGAACAGGGCATCTCACAGATACGCAGTATTTT
>.|TRBD1|TRBV5-6|16|TRBJ1-4
CASSLVGTGGEEKLFF
TGTGCCAGCAGCTTGGTGGGGACAGGGGGCGAAGAAAAACTGTTTTTT
>.|.|TRBV7-7|13|TRBJ1-5
CASSFGPNQPQHF
TGTGCTAGCAGCTTTGGGCCGAATCAGCCCCAGCATTTT
>few|.|TRBV19|16|TRBJ2-6
CASCEDGNPGANVLTF
TGTGCCTCCTGCGAAGATGGTAATCCTGGGGCCAACGTCCTGACTTTC
>.|.|TRBV11-2|15|TRBJ2-5
CASSETRGEKETQYF
TGTGCCAGCAGCGAGACCAGGGGGGAGAAAGAGACCCAGTACTTC
>.|TRBD1|TRBV11-2|15|TRBJ1-2
CASSFTGTGAGGYTF
TGTGCCAGCAGCTTTACCGGGACAGGGGCGGGGGGCTACACCTTC
>.|.|TRBV7-2|14|TRBJ2-7
CASSFEGYPYEQYF
TGTGCCAGCAGCTTTGAGGGTTACCCCTACGAGCAGTACTTC
>.|.|TRBV4-1|16|TRBJ1-3
CASSLDGSGAGNTIYF
TGCGCCAGCAGCCTCGACGGGAGTGGGGCTGGAAACACCATATATTTT
>.|.|TRBV6-5|13|TRBJ1-2
CASSYIGDYGYTF
TGTGCCAGCAGTTACATCGGGGACTATGGCTACACCTTC
>.|TRBD2|TRBV6-1|14|TRBJ2-7
CASSVGLALYEQYF
TGTGCCAGCAGTGTCGGACTAGCGTTATACGAGCAGTACTTC
>.|TRBD1|TRBV12-5|16|TRBJ2-5
CASGLGRGQGEETQYF
TGTGCTAGTGGTTTGGGGAGGGGACAGGGAGAAGAGACCCAGTACTTC
>.|.|TRBV29-1|17|TRBJ1-2
CSVEYRLPQPRVYGYTF
TGCAGCGTTGAATACCGGCTTCCCCAGCCCCGGGTATATGGCTACACCTTC
>.|.|TRBV18|13|TRBJ1-3
CASSPPSTGTIYF
TGTGCCAGCTCACCACCGAGCACGGGTACCATATATTTT
>.|TRBD2|TRBV19|16|TRBJ2-1
CASSTIAGGTYNEQFF
TGTGCCAGTAGTACAATAGCGGGGGGCACCTACAATGAGCAGTTCTTC
>.|.|TRBV30|12|TRBJ1-1
CAWTGVRTEAFF
TGTGCCTGGACAGGGGTTCGCACTGAAGCTTTCTTT
>.|.|TRBV6-5|15|TRBJ1-6
CASTSLRRGNSPLHF
TGTGCCAGCACTAGTCTGAGACGGGGTAATTCACCCCTCCACTTT
>.|.|TRBV30|16|TRBJ1-5
CAWSPEAGRSNQPQHF
TGTGCCTGGAGTCCTGAGGCAGGGCGTAGCAATCAGCCCCAGCATTTT
>.|.|TRBV6-5|11|TRBJ1-1
CASRRGTEAFF
TGTGCCAGCCGGAGGGGAACTGAAGCTTTCTTT
>.|.|TRBV6-5|15|TRBJ1-5
CASILDGQPNQPQHF
TGTGCCAGCATTCTGGACGGACAGCCAAATCAGCCCCAGCATTTT
>.|TRBD1|TRBV27|17|TRBJ2-2
CASSSPSRTGGSGELFF
TGTGCCAGCAGTTCACCCTCAAGGACAGGGGGCTCCGGGGAGCTGTTTTTT
>.|.|TRBV5-1|13|TRBJ2-1
CASSTGHHNEQFF
TGCGCCAGCAGCACGGGACACCACAATGAGCAGTTCTTC
>.|.|TRBV5-1|14|TRBJ2-2
CAGRGRPNTGELFF
TGCGCCGGCCGAGGGAGGCCGAACACCGGGGAGCTGTTTTTT
>.|TRBD1|TRBV7-6|15|TRBJ2-1
CASSSYRGVSNEQFF
TGTGCCAGCAGCTCATACAGGGGAGTAAGCAATGAGCAGTTCTTC
>.|.|TRBV5-1|14|TRBJ2-2
CASSFTANTGELFF
TGCGCCAGCAGCTTCACAGCGAACACCGGGGAGCTGTTTTTT
>.|.|TRBV10-2|14|TRBJ2-7
CASSERGEGDEQYF
TGCGCCAGCAGTGAGAGGGGGGAGGGGGACGAGCAGTACTTC